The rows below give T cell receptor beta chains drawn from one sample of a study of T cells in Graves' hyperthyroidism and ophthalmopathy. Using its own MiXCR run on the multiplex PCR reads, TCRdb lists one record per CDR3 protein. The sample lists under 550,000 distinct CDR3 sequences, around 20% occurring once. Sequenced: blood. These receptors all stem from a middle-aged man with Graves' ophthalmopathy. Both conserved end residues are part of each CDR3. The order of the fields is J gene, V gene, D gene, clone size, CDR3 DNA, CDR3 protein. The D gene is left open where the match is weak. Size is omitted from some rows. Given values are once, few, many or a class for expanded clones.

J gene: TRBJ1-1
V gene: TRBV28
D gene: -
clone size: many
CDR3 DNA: TGTGCCAGCAGTCTAAACTTTGAAGCTGAAGCTTTCTTT
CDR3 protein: CASSLNFEAEAFF

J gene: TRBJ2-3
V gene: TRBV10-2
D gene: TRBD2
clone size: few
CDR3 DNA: TGCGCCAGCTGGGGACTAGCGGGAGGTTCAGATACGCAGTATTTT
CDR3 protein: CASWGLAGGSDTQYF

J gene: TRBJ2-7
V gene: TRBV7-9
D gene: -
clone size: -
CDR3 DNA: TGTGCCAGCAACGGACAGAGGAAAATCGGGGACGAGCAGTACTTC
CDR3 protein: CASNGQRKIGDEQYF

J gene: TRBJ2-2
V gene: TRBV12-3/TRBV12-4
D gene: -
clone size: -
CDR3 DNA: TGTGCCAGCAGTCCCTTCAACACCGGGGAGCTGTTTTTT
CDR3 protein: CASSPFNTGELFF

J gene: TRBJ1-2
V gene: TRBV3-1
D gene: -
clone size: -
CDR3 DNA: TGTGCCAGCAGCCGCGGGCCGCGGGGGGGTTTCTTGTATGGCTACACCTTC
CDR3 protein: CASSRGPRGGFLYGYTF

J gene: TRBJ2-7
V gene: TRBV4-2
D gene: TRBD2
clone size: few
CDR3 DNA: TGTGCCAGCAGCCAGCGACTAGCGGAGCCCTACGAGCAGTACTTC
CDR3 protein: CASSQRLAEPYEQYF

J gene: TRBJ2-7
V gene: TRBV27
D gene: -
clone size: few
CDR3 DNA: TGTGCCAGCAGTTTATCTGGGTCCCTCTACGAGCAGTACTTC
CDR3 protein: CASSLSGSLYEQYF

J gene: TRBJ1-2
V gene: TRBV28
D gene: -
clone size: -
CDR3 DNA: TGTGCCAGCTGGGGAGGAGGGGGTCCCAACTATGGCTACACCTTC
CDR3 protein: CASWGGGGPNYGYTF

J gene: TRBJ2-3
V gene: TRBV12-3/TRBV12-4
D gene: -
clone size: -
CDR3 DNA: TGTGCCAGCAGTTTAAGAGAAACGACAGATGCGCAGTATTTT
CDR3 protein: CASSLRETTDAQYF

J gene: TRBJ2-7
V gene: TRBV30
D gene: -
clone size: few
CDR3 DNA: TGTGCCTGGAGTGTAATACTTGCCTACGAGCAGTACTTC
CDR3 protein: CAWSVILAYEQYF

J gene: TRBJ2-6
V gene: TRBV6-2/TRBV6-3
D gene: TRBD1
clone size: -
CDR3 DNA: TGTGCCAGCAGTGACGGGACAGGATCGGCTGGGGCCAACGTCCTGACTTTC
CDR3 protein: CASSDGTGSAGANVLTF

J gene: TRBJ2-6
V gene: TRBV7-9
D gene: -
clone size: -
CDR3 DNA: TGTGCCAGCAGCTTATACAGGGCCGCCTCTGGGGCCAACGTCCTGACTTTC
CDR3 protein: CASSLYRAASGANVLTF

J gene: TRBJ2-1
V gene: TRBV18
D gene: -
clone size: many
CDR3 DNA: TGTGCCAGCTCGCTCCTAGAGAATGAGCAGTTCTTC
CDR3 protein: CASSLLENEQFF

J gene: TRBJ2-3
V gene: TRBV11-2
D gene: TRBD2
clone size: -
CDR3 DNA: TGTGCCAGCGGATACCCCCCTACCGGGACTAGCGGGAGTGGCACAGATACGCAGTATTTT
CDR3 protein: CASGYPPTGTSGSGTDTQYF

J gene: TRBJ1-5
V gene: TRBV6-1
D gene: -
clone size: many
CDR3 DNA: TGTGCCAGCAGTGAATCCAGGCATCAGCCCCAGCATTTT
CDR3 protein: CASSESRHQPQHF

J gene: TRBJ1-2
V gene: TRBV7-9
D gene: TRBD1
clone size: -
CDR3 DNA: TGTGCCAGCAGCTCGACAGGGGCTGGGTGGATGCGAGGCTACACCTTC
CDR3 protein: CASSSTGAGWMRGYTF

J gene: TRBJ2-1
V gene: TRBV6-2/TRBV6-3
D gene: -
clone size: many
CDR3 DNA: TGTGCCAGCAGTTACTCTTACCTGGTAAGGGAATACAATGAGCAGTTCTTC
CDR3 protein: CASSYSYLVREYNEQFF